The clone carrying this T cell receptor beta chain was counted a single time. Original data processing: Amplification of reference gene primers provided the estimated nucleated cell counts. TCRdb's copy holds only in-frame clones and misses some; the assay was immunoSEQ multiplex PCR. That table supplies the V and J calls and clone size; D and trimming were determined from the DNA. Of about 190,000 clones in the sample, roughly 80% are singletons; the top ten hold roughly 13%. The record originates from a study of blood T cell repertoires in COVID-19. About the study: Donors in the United States, Italy and Spain gave samples during acute or convalescent COVID-19. Sample material is recorded as cDNA or gDNA derived from T cells, B-cell-depleted T cells, or PBMCs.

V lost 0 bases to trimming and J lost 6 bases; unmatched junction nucleotides: 5. CDR3 size: 15 residues. Germline lookup yields CDR1 MNHEY and CDR2 SVGAGI. This sequence was found in a man aged 50 to 60 who had recovered from COVID-19. Sequencing was carried out using peripheral blood. The chain combines TRBV6-5 with TRBJ2-4; TRBD2 agrees at 7 bases. CDR3 DNA: TGTGCCAGCAGTTACTCCGGAGGGAGGGGAAACATTCAGTACTTC. This sequence encodes CASSYSGGRGNIQYF.